The 17 T cell receptor beta chains in this list originate from one sample, sequenced in a study of shared clonotypes between healthy human individuals (dated by TCRdb to 2020 to 2021). Receptor libraries were prepared by the immunoSEQ multiplex PCR assay. TCRdb stores this immuneACCESS table with in-frame sequences only. Part of the clones is absent; in the studies checked, under half of the shortfall reflects unresolved V genes, and no reason is known for the rest. The sample has roughly 1,100,000 clones on record, 60% to 80% of them singletons. The ten top clones hold around 1.5% of the sample. Sequencing was performed on memory CD4+ T cells sorted from blood. The intended sense of this specimen's cell subset or site label: CD45RA-negative fraction. The receptors here all came from a man aged 18 to 29 in good health.

The V call is TRBV15, the J call TRBJ2-7, with D perhaps matching TRBD1 (6 bases). Trimming shortened V by 6 bases and J by 0 bases, and 21 bases separated the two germline ends. The germline V gene encodes CDR1 LNHNV and CDR2 YYDKDF (reference sequence). The CDR3 loop spans 17 amino acids. CDR3 bases: TGTGCCACCAGTCCGTCCCCAACCGGGACATACTCCTACGAGCAGTACTTC. Translating gives CATSPSPTGTYSYEQYF.

The V gene is TRBV6-1, the J gene TRBJ2-1; 10 bases map to TRBD2. Germline trimming cut 4 bases from V and 8 bases from J; bases unmatched to any gene: 14. This CDR3 is 17 amino acids long. Germline V CDR1 and CDR2: MNHNS, SASEGT. The CDR3 protein is CASSALGYSGRSHEQFF. The CDR3 DNA is TGTGCCAGCAGTGCGCTGGGTTATAGCGGGAGGAGCCATGAGCAGTTCTTC.

This clone was picked up one time. The rearrangement uses TRBV7-9 and TRBJ1-1; 7 bases fit TRBD1. Germline CDR1 is SEHNR and CDR2 is FQNEAQ (reference sequence). This CDR3 has 14 amino acids. J gave up 4 bases and V 5 bases, and 7 bases lay outside the gene matches. CDR3 DNA sequence: TGTGCCAGCAGCCCGCCGGGACAGAGCACTGAAGCTTTCTTT. This gives the protein CASSPPGQSTEAFF.

The genes are TRBV11-2 and TRBJ2-5; no clear D. This CDR3 spans 13 amino acids. V was clipped by 5 bases and J by 2 bases, with 9 bases between them. Looked up from germline, CDR1 is SGHAT and CDR2 is FQNNGV. CDR3 loop: CASSPGSQETQYF. CDR3 bases: TGTGCCAGCAGCCCGGGTTCTCAAGAGACCCAGTACTTC.

The chain uses TRBV7-9 and TRBJ2-5, with 11 bases fitting TRBD2. The CDR3 extends over 17 amino acids. The ends lost 5 bases at V and 1 base at J; junction bases unmatched: 9. Germline V CDR1 and CDR2: SEHNR, FQNEAQ (reference sequence). CDR3 in amino acids: CASSPQTSGGFQETQYF. The CDR3 DNA reads TGTGCCAGCAGCCCACAAACTAGCGGGGGCTTCCAAGAGACCCAGTACTTC.

This chain joins TRBV7-3 and TRBJ2-3; D remains unclear. The CDR3 runs 13 residues. V dropped 2 bases and J dropped 2 bases, with 5 bases sitting between them. CDR1 and CDR2 (germline): SGHTA, FQGTGA. CDR3 nucleotide sequence: TGTGCCAGCAGCTTAGGCTACACAGATACGCAGTATTTT. Translation gives CASSLGYTDTQYF. The variable domain in full, with the rest retrieved from reference TRBV7-3 and TRBJ2-3, is GAGVSQTPSNKVTEKGKYVELRCDPISGHTALYWYRQSLGQGPEFLIYFQGTGAADDSGLPNDRFFAVRPEGSVSTLKIQRTERGDSAVYLCASSLGYTDTQYFGPGTRLTVL.

With respect to this clone: Other DNA sequences in this sample translate to the same CDR3. The chain joins TRBV10-3 to TRBJ2-7; D is unresolved. V was cut by 3 bases and J by 6 bases, with 6 bases left in between. The CDR3 has 11 amino acids. Germline assignment: CDR1 ENHRY and CDR2 SYGVKD. CDR3 DNA: TGTGCCATCAGTGATTTGGGCGAGCAGTACTTC. It yields the protein CAISDLGEQYF.

The rearrangement links TRBV5-1 to TRBJ2-5, with D uncertain. V was shortened by 0 bases and J by 3 bases, with 12 bases between the two germline ends. Germline V gene data show CDR1 as SGHRS and CDR2 as YFSETQ. This CDR3 is 15 amino acids long. CDR3 protein: CASSLASGGKETQYF. In DNA form, the CDR3 reads TGCGCCAGCAGCTTGGCTTCAGGCGGAAAAGAGACCCAGTACTTC.

The chain is built from TRBV2 and TRBJ2-7, with no clear D. Germline loops: CDR1 SNHLY, CDR2 FYNNEI. The V end was cut by 7 bases, the J end by 5 bases, with 6 bases between. The CDR3 consists of 10 residues. The CDR3 DNA follows: TGTGCCAGCATGAAGGACGAGCAGTACTTC. This translates into CASMKDEQYF. Combining the CDR3 with reference TRBV2 and TRBJ2-7 gives the whole variable domain EPEVTQTPSHQVTQMGQEVILRCVPISNHLYFYWYRQILGQKVEFLVSFYNNEISEKSEIFDDQFSVERPDGSNFTLKIRSTKLEDSAMYFCASMKDEQYFGPGTRLTVT.

This clone was recorded once. J is TRBJ1-5 and V is TRBV7-2; D may be TRBD1 (5 bases). The germline CDR1 and CDR2 sequences are SGHTA and FQGNSA. The CDR3 covers 15 residues. The ends were cut back, 1 base at V and 6 bases at J, with 13 bases in the middle. The CDR3 nucleotides are TGTGCCAGCAGCTTAGAAGGCGGGGGAGGTCAGCCCCAGCATTTT. This gives the protein CASSLEGGGGQPQHF.

This clone was recorded only once. The same CDR3 can be traced to other DNA sequences in this sample. The V call is TRBV5-4, the J call TRBJ2-7, with unresolved D. CDR3 length: 13 residues. The V gene lost 3 bases and the J gene lost 0 bases, with 7 bases spanning the gap. Germline lookup yields CDR1 SGHNT and CDR2 YYREEE (reference sequence). Here the CDR3 reads CASSSRSSYEQYF. The CDR3 region has the DNA TGTGCCAGCAGCTCCCGGAGCTCCTACGAGCAGTACTTC. Supplemented by reference TRBV5-4 and TRBJ2-7, the full variable domain reads ETGVTQSPTHLIKTRGQQVTLRCSSQSGHNTVSWYQQALGQGPQFIFQYYREEENGRGNFPPRFSGLQFPNYSSELNVNALELDDSALYLCASSSRSSYEQYFGPGTRLTVT.

This CDR3 reads CSVRQGANTEAFF. The CDR3 nucleotides are TGCAGCGTCCGACAGGGGGCGAACACTGAAGCTTTCTTT. This chain connects TRBV29-1 to TRBJ1-1, with 10 positions matching TRBD1. The germline gives CDR1 SQVTM, CDR2 ANQGSEA. The V gene end was trimmed by 6 bases and the J gene end by 1 base; junction bases not matched to a gene: 2. This CDR3 has 13 residues.

This sequence joins TRBV6-5 and TRBJ2-1; D possibly corresponds to TRBD2 (6 bases). This CDR3 spans 14 amino acids. Looked up from germline, CDR1 is MNHEY and CDR2 is SVGAGI. With 8 bases removed from V and 0 bases from J, the gap between germline ends came to 11 bases. The CDR3 region is CASQAGISYNEQFF. DNA of the CDR3: TGTGCCAGCCAGGCGGGAATCTCCTACAATGAGCAGTTCTTC.

This rearrangement joins TRBV30 to TRBJ2-3, with TRBD2 as a possible D gene (5 bases). V was cut by 5 bases and J by 4 bases, with 10 bases left in between. This CDR3 has 12 amino acids. In germline, CDR1 is GTSNPN, CDR2 SVGIG (reference sequence). In DNA, the CDR3 is TGTGCCTGGGCTACTAGTGCAGATACGCAGTATTTT. It codes for CAWATSADTQYF.

The chain has TRBV6-1 and TRBJ2-2, with unresolved D. The CDR3 is 14 residues long. The V end was cut by 0 bases, the J end by 4 bases, with 6 bases between. Germline V CDR1 and CDR2: MNHNS, SASEGT. The CDR3 here is CASSEAAFTGELFF. CDR3 DNA sequence: TGTGCCAGCAGTGAAGCGGCATTCACCGGGGAGCTGTTTTTT.

The chain joins TRBV6-6 to TRBJ2-1; possibly TRBD1 for D (5 bases). Trimming removed 2 bases from V and 4 bases from J, with 12 bases in between. This CDR3 is 15 amino acids long. The germline V gene encodes CDR1 MNHNY and CDR2 SVGAGI (reference sequence). CDR3 nucleotide sequence: TGTGCCAGCAGTTACGGGGCGCCCGGGTACAATGAGCAGTTCTTC. It specifies CASSYGAPGYNEQFF.

V and J are TRBV28 and TRBJ2-1; D ambiguous. The ends were cut back, 6 bases at V and 2 bases at J, with 11 bases in the middle. Per germline, CDR1 MDHEN and CDR2 SYDVKM. The CDR3 is 14 residues long. CDR3 amino acids: CASSPGMAYNEQFF. The CDR3 region has the DNA TGTGCCAGCAGCCCAGGCATGGCCTACAATGAGCAGTTCTTC.